What follows describes a single T cell receptor (beta chain). These data come from a study of patients and donors after allogeneic stem cell transplantation. Germline V gene data show CDR1 as MNHNS and CDR2 as SASEGT. V lost 3 bases to trimming and J lost 6 bases, with 3 bases between them. The CDR3 has 11 amino acids. TCRdb redid the calling of the RT-PCR reads with MiXCR, one entry per CDR3 protein. The data show approximately 170,000 distinct CDR3 sequences, about 24% seen once. The sequencing sample was made of blood, either unsorted or a sorted T cell fraction (not recorded which). The J gene is TRBJ2-1, the V gene TRBV6-1; D not resolved. The TCR comes from a human donor who was either an allogeneic HSCT recipient or a stem cell or donor lymphocyte infusion donor (not recorded which). It is not recorded whose cells these are; they may come from a transplant donor. CDR3 loop: CASSEANEQFF. CDR3 coding DNA: TGTGCCAGCAGTGAGGCCAATGAGCAGTTCTTC.